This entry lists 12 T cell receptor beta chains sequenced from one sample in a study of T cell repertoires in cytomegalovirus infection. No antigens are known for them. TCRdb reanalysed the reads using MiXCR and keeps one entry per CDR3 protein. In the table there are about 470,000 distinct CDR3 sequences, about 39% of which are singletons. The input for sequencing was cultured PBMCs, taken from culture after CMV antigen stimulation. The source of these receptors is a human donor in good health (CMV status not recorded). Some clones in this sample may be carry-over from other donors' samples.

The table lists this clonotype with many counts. Here the CDR3 reads CASSDRQGVGETQYF. In DNA form, the CDR3 reads TGTGCCAGCAGTGATCGTCAGGGAGTAGGAGAGACCCAGTACTTC. The chain joins TRBV2 to TRBJ2-5; D tentatively fits TRBD1 or TRBD2 (5 bases each). CDR1 and CDR2 (germline): SNHLY, FYNNEI. Trimming stripped 3 bases from V and 4 bases from J, with 15 bases between. The CDR3 is made up of 15 amino acids.

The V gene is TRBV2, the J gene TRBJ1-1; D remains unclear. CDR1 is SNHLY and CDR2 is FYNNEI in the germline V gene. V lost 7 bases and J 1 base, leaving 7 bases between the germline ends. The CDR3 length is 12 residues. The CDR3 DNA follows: TGTGCCAGCATGTTTGCGAACACTGAAGCTTTCTTT. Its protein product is CASMFANTEAFF.

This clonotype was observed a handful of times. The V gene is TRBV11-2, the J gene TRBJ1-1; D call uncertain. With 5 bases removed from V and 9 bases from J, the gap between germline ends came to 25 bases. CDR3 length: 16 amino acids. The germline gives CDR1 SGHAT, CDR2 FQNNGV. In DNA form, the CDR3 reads TGTGCCAGCAGCGGCGCGAGATCCTGGGCAGCGAGCCAAGCTTTCTTT. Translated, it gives CASSGARSWAASQAFF.

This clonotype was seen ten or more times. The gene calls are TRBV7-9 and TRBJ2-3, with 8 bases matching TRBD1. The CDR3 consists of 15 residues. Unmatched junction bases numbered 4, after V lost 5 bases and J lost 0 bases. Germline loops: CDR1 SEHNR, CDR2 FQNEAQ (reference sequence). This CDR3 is CASSRQGASTDTQYF. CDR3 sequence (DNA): TGTGCCAGCAGCCGTCAGGGGGCAAGCACAGATACGCAGTATTTT.

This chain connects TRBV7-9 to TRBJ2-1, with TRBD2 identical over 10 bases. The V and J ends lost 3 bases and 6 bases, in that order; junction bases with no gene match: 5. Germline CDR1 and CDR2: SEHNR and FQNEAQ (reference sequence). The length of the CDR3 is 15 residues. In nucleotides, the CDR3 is TGTGCCAGCAGCTTCAGCGGGGGGGCTGGCAATGAGCAGTTCTTC. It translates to CASSFSGGAGNEQFF.

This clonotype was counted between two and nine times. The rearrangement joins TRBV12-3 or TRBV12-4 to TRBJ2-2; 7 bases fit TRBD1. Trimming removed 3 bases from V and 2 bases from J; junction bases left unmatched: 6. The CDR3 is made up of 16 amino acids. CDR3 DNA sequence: TGTGCCAGCAGTTTTGTCGGGACAGTAAACACCGGGGAGCTGTTTTTT. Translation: CASSFVGTVNTGELFF.

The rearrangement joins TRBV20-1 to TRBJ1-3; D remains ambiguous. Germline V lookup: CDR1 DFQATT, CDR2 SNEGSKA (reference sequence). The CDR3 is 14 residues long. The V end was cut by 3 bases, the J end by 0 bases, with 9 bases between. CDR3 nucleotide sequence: TGCAGTGCTAGGAGTCAGCCCTCTGGAAACACCATATATTTT. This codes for CSARSQPSGNTIYF.

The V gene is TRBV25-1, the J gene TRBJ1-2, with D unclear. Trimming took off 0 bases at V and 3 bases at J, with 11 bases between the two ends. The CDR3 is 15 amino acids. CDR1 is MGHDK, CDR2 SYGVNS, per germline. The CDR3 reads CASSEYAADHYGYTF. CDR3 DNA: TGTGCCAGCAGTGAATATGCGGCAGATCACTATGGCTACACCTTC.

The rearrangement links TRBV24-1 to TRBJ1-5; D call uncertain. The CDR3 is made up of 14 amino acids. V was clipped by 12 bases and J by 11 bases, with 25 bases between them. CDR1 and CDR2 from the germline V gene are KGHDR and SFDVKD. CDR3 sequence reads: CAAPGWPTQSAQHF. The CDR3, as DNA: TGTGCCGCCCCAGGTTGGCCTACCCAATCAGCCCAGCATTTT.

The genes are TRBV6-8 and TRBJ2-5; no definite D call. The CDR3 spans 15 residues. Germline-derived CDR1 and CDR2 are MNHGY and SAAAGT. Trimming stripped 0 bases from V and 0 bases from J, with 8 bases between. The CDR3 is CASSYSQEYQETQYF. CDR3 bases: TGTGCCAGCAGTTACTCGCAAGAGTACCAAGAGACCCAGTACTTC.

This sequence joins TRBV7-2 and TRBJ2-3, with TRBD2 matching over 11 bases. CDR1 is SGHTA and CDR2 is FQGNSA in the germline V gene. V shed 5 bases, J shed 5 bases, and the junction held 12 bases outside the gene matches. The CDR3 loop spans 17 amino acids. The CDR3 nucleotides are TGTGCCAGCAGCCTCGTTAGCGGGGGGGCCGTTGTAGATACGCAGTATTTT. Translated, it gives CASSLVSGGAVVDTQYF. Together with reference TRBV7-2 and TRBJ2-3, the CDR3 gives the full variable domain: GAGVSQSPSNKVTEKGKDVELRCDPISGHTALYWYRQSLGQGLEFLIYFQGNSAPDKSGLPSDRFSAERTGGSVSTLTIQRTQQEDSAVYLCASSLVSGGAVVDTQYFGPGTRLTVL.

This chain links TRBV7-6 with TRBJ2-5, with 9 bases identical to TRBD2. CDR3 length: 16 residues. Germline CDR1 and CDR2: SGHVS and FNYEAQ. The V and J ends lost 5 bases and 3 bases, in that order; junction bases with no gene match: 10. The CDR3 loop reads CASSPWTSAGKETQYF. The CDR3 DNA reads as TGTGCCAGCAGCCCGTGGACTAGCGCGGGGAAAGAGACCCAGTACTTC.